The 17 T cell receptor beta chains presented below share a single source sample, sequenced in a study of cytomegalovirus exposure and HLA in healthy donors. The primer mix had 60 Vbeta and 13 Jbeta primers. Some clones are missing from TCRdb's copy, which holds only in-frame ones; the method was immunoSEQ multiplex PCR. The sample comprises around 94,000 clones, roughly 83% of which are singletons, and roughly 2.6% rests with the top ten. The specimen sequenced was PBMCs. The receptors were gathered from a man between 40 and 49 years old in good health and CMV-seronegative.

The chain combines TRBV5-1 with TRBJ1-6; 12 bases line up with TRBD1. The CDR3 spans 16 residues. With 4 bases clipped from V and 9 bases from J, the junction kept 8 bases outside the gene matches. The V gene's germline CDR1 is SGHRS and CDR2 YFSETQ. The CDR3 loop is CASSPGQGALGSPLHF. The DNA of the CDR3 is TGCGCCAGCAGCCCGGGACAGGGGGCGCTGGGTTCACCCCTCCACTTT.

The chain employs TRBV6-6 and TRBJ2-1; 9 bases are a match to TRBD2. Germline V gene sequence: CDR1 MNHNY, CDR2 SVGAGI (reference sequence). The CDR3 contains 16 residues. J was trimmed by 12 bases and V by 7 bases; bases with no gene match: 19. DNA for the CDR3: TGTGCCAGCACCACCTCCGGCGGTAGCGGGGGACCAGGGCAGTTCTTC. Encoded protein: CASTTSGGSGGPGQFF.

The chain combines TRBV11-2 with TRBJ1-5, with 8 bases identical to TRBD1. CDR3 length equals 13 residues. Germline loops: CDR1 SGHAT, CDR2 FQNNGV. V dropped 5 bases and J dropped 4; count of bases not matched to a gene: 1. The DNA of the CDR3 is TGTGCCAGCAGCGGACAGGGAAATCAGCCCCAGCATTTT. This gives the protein CASSGQGNQPQHF.

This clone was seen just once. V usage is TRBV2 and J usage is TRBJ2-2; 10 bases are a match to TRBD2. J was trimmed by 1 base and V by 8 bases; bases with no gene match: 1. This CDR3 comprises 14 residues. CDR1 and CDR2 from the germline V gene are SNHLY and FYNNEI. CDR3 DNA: TGTGCCAGCCGACTAGCGGGGAACACCGGGGAGCTGTTTTTT. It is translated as CASRLAGNTGELFF.

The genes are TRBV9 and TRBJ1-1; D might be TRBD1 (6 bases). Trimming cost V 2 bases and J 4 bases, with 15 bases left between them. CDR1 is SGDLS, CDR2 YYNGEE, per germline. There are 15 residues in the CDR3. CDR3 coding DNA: TGTGCCAGCAGCGTCGCCAGGGGCGGCGGCACTGAAGCTTTCTTT. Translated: CASSVARGGGTEAFF.

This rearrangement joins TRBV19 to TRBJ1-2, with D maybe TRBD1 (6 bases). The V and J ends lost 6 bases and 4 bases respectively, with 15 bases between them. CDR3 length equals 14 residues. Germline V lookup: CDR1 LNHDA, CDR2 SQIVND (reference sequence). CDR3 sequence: CASRQGPESYGYTF. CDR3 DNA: TGTGCCAGTAGACAGGGACCCGAGAGCTATGGCTACACCTTC.

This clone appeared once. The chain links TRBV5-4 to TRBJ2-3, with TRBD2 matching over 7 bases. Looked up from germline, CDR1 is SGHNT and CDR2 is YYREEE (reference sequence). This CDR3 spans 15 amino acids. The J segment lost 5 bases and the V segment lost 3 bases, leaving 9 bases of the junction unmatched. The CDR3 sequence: CASSSGRGVQDTQYF. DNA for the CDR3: TGTGCCAGCAGCTCGGGACGGGGGGTACAAGATACGCAGTATTTT.

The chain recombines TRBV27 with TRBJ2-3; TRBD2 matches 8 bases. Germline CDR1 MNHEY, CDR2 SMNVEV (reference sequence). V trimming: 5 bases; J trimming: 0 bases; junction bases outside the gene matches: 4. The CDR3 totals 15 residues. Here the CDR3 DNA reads TGTGCCAGCAGTATGACTAGCGTTAGCACAGATACGCAGTATTTT. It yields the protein CASSMTSVSTDTQYF.

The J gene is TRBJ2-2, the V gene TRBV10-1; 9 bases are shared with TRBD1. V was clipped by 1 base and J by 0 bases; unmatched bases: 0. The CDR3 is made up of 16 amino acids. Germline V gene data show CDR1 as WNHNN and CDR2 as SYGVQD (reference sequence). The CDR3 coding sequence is TGCGCCAGCAGTGAGTGGACAGGGGCGAACACCGGGGAGCTGTTTTTT. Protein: CASSEWTGANTGELFF.

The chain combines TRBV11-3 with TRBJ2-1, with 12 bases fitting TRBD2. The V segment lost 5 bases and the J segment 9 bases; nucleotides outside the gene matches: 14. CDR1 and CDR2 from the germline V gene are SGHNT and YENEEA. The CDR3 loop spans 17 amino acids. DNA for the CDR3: TGTGCCAGCAGCGGCCGAGTCGGGACTAGCGGGCCTTCTGAGCAGTTCTTC. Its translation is CASSGRVGTSGPSEQFF.

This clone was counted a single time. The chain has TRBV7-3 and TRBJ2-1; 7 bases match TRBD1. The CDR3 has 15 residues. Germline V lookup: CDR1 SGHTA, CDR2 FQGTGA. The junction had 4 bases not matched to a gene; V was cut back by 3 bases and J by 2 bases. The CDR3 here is CASSLSGGAYNEQFF. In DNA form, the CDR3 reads TGTGCCAGCAGCTTGTCAGGGGGTGCCTACAATGAGCAGTTCTTC.

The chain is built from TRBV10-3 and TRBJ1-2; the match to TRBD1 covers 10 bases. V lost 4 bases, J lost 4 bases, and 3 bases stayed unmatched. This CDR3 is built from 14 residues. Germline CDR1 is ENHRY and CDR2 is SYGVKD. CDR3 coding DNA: TGTGCCATCAGTGCGGGACAGGGGATCTATGGCTACACCTTC. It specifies CAISAGQGIYGYTF.

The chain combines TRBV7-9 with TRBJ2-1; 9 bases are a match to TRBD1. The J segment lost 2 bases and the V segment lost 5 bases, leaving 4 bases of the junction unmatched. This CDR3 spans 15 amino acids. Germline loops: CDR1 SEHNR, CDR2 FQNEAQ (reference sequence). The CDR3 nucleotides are TGTGCCAGCAGCCCCGGACAGGGGCCCTACAATGAGCAGTTCTTC. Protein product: CASSPGQGPYNEQFF.

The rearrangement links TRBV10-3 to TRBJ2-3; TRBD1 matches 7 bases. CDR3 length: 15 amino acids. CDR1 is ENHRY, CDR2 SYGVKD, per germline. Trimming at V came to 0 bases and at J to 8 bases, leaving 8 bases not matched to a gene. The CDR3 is CAISESWTGGSTQYF. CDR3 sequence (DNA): TGTGCCATCAGTGAGTCGTGGACAGGTGGTTCTACGCAGTATTTT.

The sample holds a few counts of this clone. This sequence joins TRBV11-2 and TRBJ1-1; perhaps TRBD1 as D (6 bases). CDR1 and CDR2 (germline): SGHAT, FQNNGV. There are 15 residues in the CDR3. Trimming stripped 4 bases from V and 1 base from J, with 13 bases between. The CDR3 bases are TGTGCCAGCAGCTCAGTACGGGGGGCGAACACTGAAGCTTTCTTT. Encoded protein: CASSSVRGANTEAFF.

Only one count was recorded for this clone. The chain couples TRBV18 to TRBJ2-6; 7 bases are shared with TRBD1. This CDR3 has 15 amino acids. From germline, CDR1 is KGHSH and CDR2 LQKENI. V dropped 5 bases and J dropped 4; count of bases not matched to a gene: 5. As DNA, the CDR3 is TGTGCCAGCTCAAACGACAGGGCCGGGGCCAACGTCCTGACTTTC. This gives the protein CASSNDRAGANVLTF. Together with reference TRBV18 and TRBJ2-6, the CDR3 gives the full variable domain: NAGVMQNPRHLVRRRGQEARLRCSPMKGHSHVYWYRQLPEEGLKFMVYLQKENIIDESGMPKERFSAEFPKEGPSILRIQQVVRGDSAAYFCASSNDRAGANVLTFGAGSRLTVL.

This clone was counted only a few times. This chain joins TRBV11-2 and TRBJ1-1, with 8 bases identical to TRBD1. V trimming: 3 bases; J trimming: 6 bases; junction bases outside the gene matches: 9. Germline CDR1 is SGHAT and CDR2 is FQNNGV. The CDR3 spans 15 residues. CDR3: CASSFARGRDAEAFF. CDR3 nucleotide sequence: TGTGCCAGCAGCTTTGCCAGGGGGCGCGACGCTGAAGCTTTCTTT.